The clone carrying this T cell receptor beta chain was observed many times. Its target is unknown. The data belong to a study of blood T cells in healthy people across ages. Whole-study findings and limits: Both higher diversity and more naive CD4+ cells marked long-lived donors when set against aged donors. Per million T cells, TCR beta diversity dropped roughly linearly as age increased.

Combining a sample-barcoded 5' primer with a J-beta primer mix, a second PCR ran for roughly 6 to 12 cycles. The template-switch adaptor, which had 12 random nucleotides, put a tag on each cDNA molecule. Using its own MiXCR run on the 5' RACE reads, TCRdb lists one record per CDR3 protein. This sample carries 1.5 million to 2 million distinct CDR3 sequences, around half of them seen once, and the ten largest clones take approximately 2.1%. The germline gives CDR1 MNHEY, CDR2 SMNVEV (reference sequence). CDR3 length equals 13 residues. The germline V and J ends were trimmed by 2 bases and 4 bases, with 9 bases remaining between them. Healthy Caucasian individuals from Russia aged roughly 6 to 90 served as donors.

The sequencing input was blood. The chain combines TRBV27 with TRBJ2-7; perhaps TRBD2 as D (5 bases). The receptor comes from a woman between 40 and 55 years old in good health. CDR3 coding DNA: TGTGCCAGCAGTTTAGGACTTTCTTACGAGCAGTACTTC. Amino acids: CASSLGLSYEQYF.